This T cell receptor (beta chain) is from a study of human T cells and chemical hapten exposure (dated by TCRdb to the early 2020s). The study in broad terms: For sensitization, 2% DPC in acetone was applied to a roughly 2 cm by roughly 2 cm area of upper inner arm skin. Throughout the roughly 24-week study period, patients were also given weekly therapeutic DPC doses on the scalp. Patch testing on the upper back used Finn chambers containing 0.01% DPC, with scoring done after 6 days according to International Contact Dermatitis Research Group standards. For TCR sequencing, blood came from 25 to 35 alopecia patients at anywhere from one to four time points (pre-sensitization, 2, 6 and 24 weeks). Blood samples were taken from patients before sensitization (week 0) and then at 2, 6 and about 24 weeks after DPC sensitization. The libraries were sequenced as a pool, and the TCR yield per sample differed mostly because of small variations in library volumes within the pool. The mostly female patient cohort included alopecia areata with under or over 50% scalp involvement, alopecia totalis and alopecia universalis. The study tracked peripheral blood TCR repertoire changes in vivo during primary and secondary sensitization to the hapten diphenylcyclopropenone (DPC) in alopecia patients.

What the work shows at the level of the full study, not this receptor alone: Repeated subsampling changed both the strength of the expansion versus patch-test correlation and the threshold at which the correlation became significant. Alopecia, a presumed autoimmune disease, was present in all patients, so the immune response of the patients might differ from that of healthy individuals. Expanded TCRs formed significantly more large CDR3 similarity clusters than pre-sensitization or healthy control sets, consistent with antigen-driven responses. No change with DPC sensitization was found in the number of TCRs above 1 in 1000 frequency, and no evidence of global repertoire structure alterations was found. A positive correlation was found between the number of PT1 expanded TCRs and patch test score, with significance reached at thresholds 8, 16 and 32 but not 4.

Read against the paper, the sample's time point label means: patch test 2, 6 weeks after DPC sensitization. Taken with the paper, the label for treatment or condition translates to: therapeutic diphenylcyclopropenone sensitization with weekly scalp DPC. At every patch-test visit, the blood draw took place before the patch test was put on. Patients were eligible if aged 18 to 70, diagnosed with alopecia and judged suitable for DPC therapy, and pregnant patients were excluded. Total RNA was extracted from unfractionated whole blood that had been collected in Tempus Blood RNA tubes. This clonotype came up a few times. Its specific antigen is unknown. Nothing much larger sits one base from this clone, and base qualities are not available. Sequences SGHVS (CDR1) and FNYEAQ (CDR2) are obtained from the germline V gene. At the junction V is shortened by 0 bases and J by 8 bases, with 13 bases in between. The CDR3 runs 14 amino acids, cysteine and phenylalanine included. CDR3 DNA only is kept here, 42 bases in frame from base 1.

Libraries were built with RACE. Data came from a NextSeq 500. During library preparation, unique molecular identifiers were attached to individual cDNA molecules so that TCRs could be counted quantitatively and reproducibly. Both TCR alpha and TCR beta chains were sequenced from each blood RNA sample. On the study's bioinformatics: A median of approximately 96,000 TCRs per sample was observed, with a range of about 20,000 to 690,600. The Decombinator software suite was used to annotate the V, J and CDR3 of the TCR reads. Every sample was subsampled to the same number of TCRs (28,000) for the PS versus PT1 abundance plots. TCRs were defined as expanded if absent before sensitization and observed at least eight times at the 2-week time point. TCRdb passed the public sequencing reads through fastp at Q25 and MiXCR, retaining productive beta sequences. CDR3 protein duplicates are merged, each entry listing the most common genes and DNA. What appears here as the V and J calls and clone size reflects TCRdb's work, not the paper's. The table for this sample lists about 100,000 distinct CDR3 sequences; 10% to 12% of them were counted only once. Clones ranked in the top ten supply approximately 3.4% of the sample.

This sample comprised whole blood, obtained in connection with sensitization to the hapten diphenylcyclopropenone (DPC). This clonotype was sampled from a woman aged 40 to 50 with alopecia areata. Some clones in this sample may be carry-over from other donors' samples. The rearranged segments are TRBV7-6 and TRBJ1-2; no D gene call is confident. The DNA reads as follows: TGTGCCAGCAGCTTAGCTGAGGGCCAAGGGGGCTACACCTTC. Its product reads: CASSLAEGQGGYTF.